The source of this T cell receptor beta chain is a study of T cell responses to AZD1222 COVID-19 vaccine. Study-wide results and limits: Baseline seropositives among AZD1222 recipients totaled only five to seven. Scientists sampled the repertoires only once the peak T cell response had passed. Nearly half of unique spike-specific TCRs reportedly avoided B.1.351 and B.1.1.7 mutated regions.

Of note for this clone: No antigen is known for it.

Repertoires were generated with immunoSEQ multiplex PCR, while TCRdb's copy carries only in-frame clones and drops some. The table has tens of thousands of clones, about 88% seen once. The V gene's germline CDR1 is SEHNR and CDR2 FQNEAQ (reference sequence). V was shortened by 5 bases and J by 4 bases, with 15 bases between the two germline ends. The CDR3 runs to 14 residues. This receptor was obtained from an adult in good health. V usage is TRBV7-9 and J usage is TRBJ2-7; possibly TRBD2 for D (7 bases). The source material was peripheral blood, sampled on day 0 of AZD1222 vaccination. This chain's CDR3 is CASSPGGPPYEQYF. CDR3 DNA: TGTGCCAGCAGCCCGGGGGGCCCACCTTACGAGCAGTACTTC.